The present TCR beta chain was sequenced within a study of blood T cell repertoires in COVID-19 (dated by TCRdb to 2020 to 2021). Concerning the study at large: Collaborator samples came from the United States, Italy and Spain and covered acute and convalescent phases of COVID-19. The repertoires were released in a freely available public database intended as a resource for research on the immune response to SARS-CoV-2. Subjects who had been exposed to COVID-19, were actively infected with it, or had recovered from it provided the deeply sampled blood TCRbeta repertoires that made up the dataset. Samples were obtained from the ongoing ImmuneRACE study (first 160 participants) and from some 1,300 subjects provided by 6 global collaborators. Sample metadata almost always included a de-identified subject ID, COVID-19 status, age in years and sex. Where HLA class I and class II types were available, the types were taken from metadata supplied by the sample provider, not from assay-based typing. The material from the prospective study consisted of cDNA or gDNA derived from T cells, B-cell-depleted T cells, or PBMCs. The paper's findings and limits, for the study overall: How much clinical and demographic metadata was included differed by source and by participant, and the metadata was provided uncurated.

Comment on this clone: Its antigen specificity is not known. Base qualities are not provided; no much larger clone lies one nucleotide away.

V gives up 7 bases and J gives up 3 bases, and the segment between their germline ends measures 12 bases. Reading from cysteine to phenylalanine, the CDR3 counts 12 amino acids. Just CDR3 DNA is preserved here, 36 bases in frame from base 1. The germline V gene supplies CDR1 SQVTM and CDR2 ANQGSEA. The immunoSEQ Assay, a bias-controlled multiplex PCR, was used to amplify TCRbeta CDR3 regions from genomic DNA. In the paper's pipeline: The number of nucleated cells in each sample was estimated by amplification of reference gene primers within the assay. Sequence reads were collapsed and filtered to measure the absolute abundance of every unique TCRbeta CDR3 rearrangement. For each sample, productive Simpson clonality was calculated as the square root of Simpson's diversity index across productive rearrangements. The source is immuneACCESS, and TCRdb retained only in-frame sequences with V and J called. Part of the clones is not carried over; for the studies checked, unresolved V genes explain less than half of this, and the remainder is unexplained. From that table come the V and J calls and clone size; the DNA was used to work out D and trimming. The sample contains roughly 250,000 clones, around 80% of them found a single time. In total, the top ten clones hold 4% to 4.5% of the sample.

Whole blood was collected in K2EDTA tubes by collaborating institutions according to the institutions' own protocols. For TCRbeta analysis, collaborators shipped samples in one of three forms: frozen whole blood, isolated PBMCs, or DNA extracted from either of those sample types. The sample taken for sequencing was peripheral blood. This sequence originates from a woman aged 35 to 49 with active or convalescent COVID-19. Recombination linked TRBV29-1 to TRBJ1-2; the D gene assignment is ambiguous. The bases read TGCAGCGGGGCCGGAGGAGACTATGGCTACACCTTC. This yields the protein CSGAGGDYGYTF.